The TCR beta chain under discussion was sequenced for a study of cytomegalovirus exposure and HLA in healthy donors. Sequenced by immunoSEQ multiplex PCR; TCRdb stores in-frame clones only, minus some. The data hold over 200,000 clones, with 80% to 90% observed a single time. The length of the CDR3 is 15 residues. Trimming took 5 bases from V and 0 from J, leaving 13 bases between them. In germline, CDR1 is MNHEY, CDR2 SVGAGI. Input material: PBMCs. This chain links TRBV6-5 with TRBJ1-1; D uncertain. The clonotype originates from a woman younger than 30 in good health and CMV-seronegative. The chain's CDR3 is CASSPTDILNTEAFF. The CDR3 nucleotides are TGTGCCAGCAGTCCAACAGACATCTTGAACACTGAAGCTTTCTTT.